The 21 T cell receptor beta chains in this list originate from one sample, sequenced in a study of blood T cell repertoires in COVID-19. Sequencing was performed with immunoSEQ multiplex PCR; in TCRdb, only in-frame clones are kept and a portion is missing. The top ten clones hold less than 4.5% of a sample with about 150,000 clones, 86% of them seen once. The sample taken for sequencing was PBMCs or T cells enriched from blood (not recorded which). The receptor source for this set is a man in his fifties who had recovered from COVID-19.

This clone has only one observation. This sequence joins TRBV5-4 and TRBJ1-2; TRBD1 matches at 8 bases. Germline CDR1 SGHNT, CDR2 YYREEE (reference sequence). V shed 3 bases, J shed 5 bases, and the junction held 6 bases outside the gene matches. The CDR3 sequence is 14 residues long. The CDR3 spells CASSSRDRLYGYTF. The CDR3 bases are TGTGCCAGCAGCTCCCGGGACAGGCTGTATGGCTACACCTTC.

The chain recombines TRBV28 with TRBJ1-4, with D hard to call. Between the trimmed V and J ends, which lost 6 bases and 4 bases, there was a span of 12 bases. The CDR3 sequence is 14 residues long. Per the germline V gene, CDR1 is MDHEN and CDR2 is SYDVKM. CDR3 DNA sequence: TGTGCCAGCAGGGCCGGGGAGATTAATGAAAAACTGTTTTTT. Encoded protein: CASRAGEINEKLFF.

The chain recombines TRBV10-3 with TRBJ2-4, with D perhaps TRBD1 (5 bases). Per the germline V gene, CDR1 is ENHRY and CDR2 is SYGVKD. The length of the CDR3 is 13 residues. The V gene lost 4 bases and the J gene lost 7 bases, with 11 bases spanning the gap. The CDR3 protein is CAISGTQGNIQYF. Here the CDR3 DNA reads TGTGCCATCAGTGGGACGCAGGGTAACATTCAGTACTTC.

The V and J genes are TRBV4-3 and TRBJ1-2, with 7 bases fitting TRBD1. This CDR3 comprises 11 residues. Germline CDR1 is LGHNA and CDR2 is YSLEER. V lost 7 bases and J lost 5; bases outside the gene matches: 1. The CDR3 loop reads CASKGAYGYTF. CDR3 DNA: TGCGCCAGCAAGGGGGCGTATGGCTACACCTTC.

As DNA, the CDR3 is TGTGCCAGCAGCTCGGACCCGCCAGGGGCAGGCAATGAGCAGTTCTTC. This gives the protein CASSSDPPGAGNEQFF. The rearrangement links TRBV5-5 to TRBJ2-1, with D possibly being TRBD1 (6 bases). The CDR3 consists of 16 residues. Trimming removed 3 bases at V and 6 bases at J, with 19 bases between. The V gene's germline CDR1 is SGHKS and CDR2 YYEKEE (reference sequence).

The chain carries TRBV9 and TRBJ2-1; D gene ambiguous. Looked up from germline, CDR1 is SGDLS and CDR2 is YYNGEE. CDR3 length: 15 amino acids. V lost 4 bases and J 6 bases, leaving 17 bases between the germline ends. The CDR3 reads CASSPGGLARNEQFF. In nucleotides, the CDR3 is TGTGCCAGCAGCCCGGGTGGGTTGGCCCGCAATGAGCAGTTCTTC.

CDR3 bases: TGTGCCAGCAGGAGGAGGAGGGCCTATGAGCAGTTCTTC. Its protein product is CASRRRRAYEQFF. This chain joins TRBV28 and TRBJ2-1, with a weak D call TRBD2 (6 bases). Germline CDR1 reads MDHEN; CDR2 reads SYDVKM. Between the trimmed V and J ends, which lost 6 bases and 8 bases, there was a span of 14 bases. The CDR3 is made up of 13 amino acids.

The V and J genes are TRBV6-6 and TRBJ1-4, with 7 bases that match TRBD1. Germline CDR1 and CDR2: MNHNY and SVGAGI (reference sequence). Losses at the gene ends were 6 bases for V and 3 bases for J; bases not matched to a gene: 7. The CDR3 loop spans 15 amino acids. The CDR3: CASSATGQPNEKLFF. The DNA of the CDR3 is TGTGCCAGCAGCGCCACGGGACAGCCTAATGAAAAACTGTTTTTT.

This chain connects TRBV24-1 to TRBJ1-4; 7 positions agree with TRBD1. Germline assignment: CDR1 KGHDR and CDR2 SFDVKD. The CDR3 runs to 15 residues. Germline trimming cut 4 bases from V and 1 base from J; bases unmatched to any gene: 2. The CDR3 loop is CATSEGGLTNEKLFF. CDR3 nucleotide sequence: TGTGCCACCAGTGAAGGGGGCTTAACTAATGAAAAACTGTTTTTT.

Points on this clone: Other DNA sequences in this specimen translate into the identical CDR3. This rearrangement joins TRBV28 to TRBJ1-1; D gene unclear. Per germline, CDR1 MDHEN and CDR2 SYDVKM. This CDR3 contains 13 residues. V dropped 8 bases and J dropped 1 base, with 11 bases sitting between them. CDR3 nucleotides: TGTGCCAGCCGAGGAGTGGGGAACACTGAAGCTTTCTTT. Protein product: CASRGVGNTEAFF.

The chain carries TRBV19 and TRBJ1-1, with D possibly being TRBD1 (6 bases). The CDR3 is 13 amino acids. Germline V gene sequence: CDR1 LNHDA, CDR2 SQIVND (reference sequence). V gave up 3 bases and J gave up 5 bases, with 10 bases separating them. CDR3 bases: TGTGCCAGTAGTATTTACAGGGATACTGAAGCTTTCTTT. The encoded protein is CASSIYRDTEAFF.

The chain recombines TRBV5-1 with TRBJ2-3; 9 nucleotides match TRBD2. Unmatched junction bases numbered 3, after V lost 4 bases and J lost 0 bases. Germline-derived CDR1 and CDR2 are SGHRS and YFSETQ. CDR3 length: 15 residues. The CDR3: CASSRAGGSTDTQYF. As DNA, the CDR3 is TGCGCCAGCAGCCGAGCGGGGGGTAGCACAGATACGCAGTATTTT.

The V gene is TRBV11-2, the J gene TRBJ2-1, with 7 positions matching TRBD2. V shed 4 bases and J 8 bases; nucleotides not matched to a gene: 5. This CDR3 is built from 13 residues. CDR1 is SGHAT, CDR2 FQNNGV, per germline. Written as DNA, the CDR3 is TGTGCCAGCAGCTCAATGACTAGCCATGAGCAGTTCTTC. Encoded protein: CASSSMTSHEQFF.

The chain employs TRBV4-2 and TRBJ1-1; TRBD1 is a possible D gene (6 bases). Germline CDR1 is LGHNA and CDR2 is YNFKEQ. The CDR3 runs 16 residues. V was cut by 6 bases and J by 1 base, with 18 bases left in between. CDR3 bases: TGTGCCAGCAGTATAACCAGGGGCGCAGGGAACACTGAAGCTTTCTTT. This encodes CASSITRGAGNTEAFF.

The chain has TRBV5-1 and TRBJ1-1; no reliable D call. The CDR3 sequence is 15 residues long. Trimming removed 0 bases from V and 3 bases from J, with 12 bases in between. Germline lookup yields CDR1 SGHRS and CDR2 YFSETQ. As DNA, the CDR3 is TGCGCCAGCAGCTTGGCCCCGAATCCAGACACTGAAGCTTTCTTT. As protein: CASSLAPNPDTEAFF.

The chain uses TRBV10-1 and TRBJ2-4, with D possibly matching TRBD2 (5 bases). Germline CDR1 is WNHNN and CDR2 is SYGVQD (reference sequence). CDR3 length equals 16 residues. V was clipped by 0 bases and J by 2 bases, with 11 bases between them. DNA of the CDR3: TGCGCCAGCAGTGAGTCATTCGAGGGTTCCAAAAACATTCAGTACTTC. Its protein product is CASSESFEGSKNIQYF.

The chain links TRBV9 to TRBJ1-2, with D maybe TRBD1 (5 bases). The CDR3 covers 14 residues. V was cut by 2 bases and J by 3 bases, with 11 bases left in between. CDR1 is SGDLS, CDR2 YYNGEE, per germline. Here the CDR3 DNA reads TGTGCCAGCAGCGTGGACATCACGGACTATGGCTACACCTTC. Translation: CASSVDITDYGYTF.

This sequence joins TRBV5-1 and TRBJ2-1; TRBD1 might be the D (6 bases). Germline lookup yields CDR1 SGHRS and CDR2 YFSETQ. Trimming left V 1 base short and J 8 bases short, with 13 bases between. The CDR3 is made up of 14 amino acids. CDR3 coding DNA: TGCGCCAGCAGCTTGTTGGGACATAGGGATGAGCAGTTCTTC. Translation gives CASSLLGHRDEQFF. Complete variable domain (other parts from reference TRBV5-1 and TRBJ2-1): KAGVTQTPRYLIKTRGQQVTLSCSPISGHRSVSWYQQTPGQGLQFLFEYFSETQRNKGNFPGRFSGRQFSNSRSEMNVSTLELGDSALYLCASSLLGHRDEQFFGPGTRLTVL.

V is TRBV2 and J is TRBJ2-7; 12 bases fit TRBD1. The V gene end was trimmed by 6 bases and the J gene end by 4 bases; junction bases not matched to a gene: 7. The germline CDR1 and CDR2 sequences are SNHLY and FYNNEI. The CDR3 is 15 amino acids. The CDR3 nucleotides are TGTGCCAGCAGCCCCGGGACAGGGGGCAAATACGAGCAGTACTTC. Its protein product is CASSPGTGGKYEQYF.

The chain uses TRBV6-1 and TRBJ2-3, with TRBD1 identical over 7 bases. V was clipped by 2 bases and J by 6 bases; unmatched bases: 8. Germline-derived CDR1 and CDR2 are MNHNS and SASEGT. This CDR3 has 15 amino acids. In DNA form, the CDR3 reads TGTGCCAGCAGTGAAAGGACAGGCGGATACGATACGCAGTATTTT. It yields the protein CASSERTGGYDTQYF.

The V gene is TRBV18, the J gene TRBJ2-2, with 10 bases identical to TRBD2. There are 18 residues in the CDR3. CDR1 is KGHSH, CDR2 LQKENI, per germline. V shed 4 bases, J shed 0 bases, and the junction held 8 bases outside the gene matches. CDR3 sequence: CASSRLAGVGSNTGELFF. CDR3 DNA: TGTGCCAGCTCACGGCTAGCGGGAGTGGGGTCGAACACCGGGGAGCTGTTTTTT.